A selection of T cell receptor beta chains follows, all from one sample in a study of long-term antiretroviral therapy in people with HIV. The data were produced by immunoSEQ multiplex PCR, yet TCRdb's version contains in-frame clones alone and is incomplete. In the table there are about 44,000 clones, about 95% of which are singletons. Sequenced here: unsorted PBMCs, sampled 3.7 years after starting antiretroviral therapy. All receptors come from a woman in her forties or fifties with HIV. CDR3s include the opening cysteine and the closing phenylalanine or tryptophan. The order of the fields is CDR3 protein, J gene, V gene.

CDR3: CASSVGYNEQFF; J: TRBJ2-1; V: TRBV9
CDR3: CASSVTGQGTYEQYF; J: TRBJ2-7; V: TRBV9
CDR3: CASSLVGGEETQYF; J: TRBJ2-5; V: TRBV13
CDR3: CASSITGATADTQYF; J: TRBJ2-3; V: TRBV19
CDR3: CASSLQGAQWDTEAFF; J: TRBJ1-1; V: TRBV5-1
CDR3: CASSILDRDNEKLFF; J: TRBJ1-4; V: TRBV19
CDR3: CASSLDGTYEQYF; J: TRBJ2-7; V: TRBV11-2
CDR3: CASSSREEAYEQYF; J: TRBJ2-7; V: TRBV5-4
CDR3: CASSQGRGQETQYF; J: TRBJ2-5; V: TRBV4-1
CDR3: CASSYLPEGTIYF; J: TRBJ1-3; V: TRBV7-9
CDR3: CASISRGDTEAFF; J: TRBJ1-1; V: TRBV2
CDR3: CASSRPLGNTYEQYF; J: TRBJ2-7; V: TRBV7-9
CDR3: CASSLGPDNIQYF; J: TRBJ2-4; V: TRBV5-5
CDR3: CATARGGSNYGYTF; J: TRBJ1-2; V: TRBV19
CDR3: CASSEGPDQPQHF; J: TRBJ1-5; V: TRBV6-1